This T cell receptor (beta chain) is drawn from a study of response to subunit inactivated influenza vaccine. TCRdb itself ran the RT-PCR reads through MiXCR, one entry per CDR3 protein. Of about 570,000 distinct CDR3 sequences listed, roughly 12% were seen once; the top ten hold 11%. CDR1 is LGHDT, CDR2 YNNKEL, per germline (reference sequence). Trimming shortened V by 1 base and J by 0 bases, and 7 bases separated the two germline ends. This CDR3 is 14 amino acids long. This sample also appeared in a second study, on T cells expressing NK-cell markers. Per that study: Template switching by 5'RACE with UMIs generated the TCR beta cDNA. Seven of the eight sequenced donors were classified as HCMV-seropositive, and one was classified as seronegative. In several donors, dominant clonotypes made up roughly 28.3-65% of CD3+CD56-NKG2C+ cells.

This rearrangement joins TRBV3-1 to TRBJ2-7, with a tentative D call TRBD2 (5 bases). This TCR derives from a man aged 50 to 59 who received an inactivated influenza vaccine. The sequencing here drew on PBMCs from blood, taken on the day of vaccination. In DNA, the CDR3 is TGTGCCAGCAGCCAAGGCCGGGGCTCCTACGAGCAGTACTTC. As protein: CASSQGRGSYEQYF.